The rows below give T cell receptor beta chains drawn from one sample of a study of cytomegalovirus exposure and HLA in healthy donors. This table comes from immunoSEQ multiplex PCR, and its TCRdb copy is limited to in-frame clones, with some not included. Of nearly 100,000 clones listed, around 10% are singletons. The sample consisted of PBMCs. These receptors were obtained from a man aged 50-60 years in good health and CMV-seropositive. Each CDR3 is given with its conserved first and last residue. D genes are given only for firm matches. For some rows the clone size is stated as once, few or many, or as a class when expanded; others skip it.

CDR3nt: TGTGCCAGCAGTGAAAGGGGACAGGGATTAGGCCAGCCCCAGCATTTT
CDR3aa: CASSERGQGLGQPQHF
abundance: .
d_gene: TRBD1
v_gene: TRBV6-1
j_gene: TRBJ1-5

CDR3nt: TGTGCCAGCAGCCCCAATCAGAAAACAGGTATCGTCGGGGAGACCCAGTACTTC
CDR3aa: CASSPNQKTGIVGETQYF
abundance: .
d_gene: .
v_gene: TRBV28
j_gene: TRBJ2-5

CDR3nt: TGTGCCAGCAGTTTAACGTTTCAGGGGAGTTCACCCCTCCACTTT
CDR3aa: CASSLTFQGSSPLHF
abundance: few
d_gene: .
v_gene: TRBV6-5
j_gene: TRBJ1-6

CDR3nt: TGTGCCAGCAGCTTCTCGGGACAGTCGAAGGCCGAGCAGTACTTC
CDR3aa: CASSFSGQSKAEQYF
abundance: .
d_gene: TRBD1
v_gene: TRBV6-1
j_gene: TRBJ2-7

CDR3nt: TGTGCCAGCAGTTTAGTGGACTTATCCTACGAGCAGTACTTC
CDR3aa: CASSLVDLSYEQYF
abundance: .
d_gene: .
v_gene: TRBV28
j_gene: TRBJ2-7

CDR3nt: TGTGCCAGCTCACCAGGACTAGCAGTCGGGGAGCTGTTTTTT
CDR3aa: CASSPGLAVGELFF
abundance: once
d_gene: TRBD2
v_gene: TRBV18
j_gene: TRBJ2-2

CDR3nt: TGTGCCAGCAGTAGGGAGAGGGGCACAGATACGCAGTATTTT
CDR3aa: CASSRERGTDTQYF
abundance: .
d_gene: .
v_gene: TRBV6-4
j_gene: TRBJ2-3

CDR3nt: TGCGCCAGCAGCCAAGACGCGCAAATGAACACTGAAGCTTTCTTT
CDR3aa: CASSQDAQMNTEAFF
abundance: few
d_gene: .
v_gene: TRBV4-3
j_gene: TRBJ1-1

CDR3nt: TGTGCCAGCACCCGGACTAGCGGGAGACGGGGTGATACGCAGTATTTT
CDR3aa: CASTRTSGRRGDTQYF
abundance: .
d_gene: TRBD2
v_gene: TRBV27
j_gene: TRBJ2-3

CDR3nt: TGTGCCAGCAGCTTAACAGGGGCCATTGTCTACGAGCAGTACTTC
CDR3aa: CASSLTGAIVYEQYF
abundance: few
d_gene: TRBD1
v_gene: TRBV7-2
j_gene: TRBJ2-7

CDR3nt: TGTGCCAGCAGCCGTCGGGGCTATGGCTACACCTTC
CDR3aa: CASSRRGYGYTF
abundance: .
d_gene: .
v_gene: TRBV7-9
j_gene: TRBJ1-2

CDR3nt: TGTGCCAGCAGGGGACTAGCGGGAGGTTCCTACAATGAGCAGTTCTTC
CDR3aa: CASRGLAGGSYNEQFF
abundance: .
d_gene: TRBD2
v_gene: TRBV28
j_gene: TRBJ2-1

CDR3nt: TGTGCCAGCAGTTACCTCGGGGAGTCGGCTAATGAAAAACTGTTTTTT
CDR3aa: CASSYLGESANEKLFF
abundance: few
d_gene: .
v_gene: TRBV6-5
j_gene: TRBJ1-4

CDR3nt: TGTGCGACCTCTTTTGGGCTAGCGGGAGTAGAGCAGTTCTTC
CDR3aa: CATSFGLAGVEQFF
abundance: few
d_gene: TRBD2
v_gene: TRBV7-2
j_gene: TRBJ2-1

CDR3nt: TGTGCCAGCAGTGAAGCGTTTCCTAGACTAGCGGGAACCCACAATGAGCAGTTCTTC
CDR3aa: CASSEAFPRLAGTHNEQFF
abundance: few
d_gene: TRBD2
v_gene: TRBV6-1
j_gene: TRBJ2-1

CDR3nt: TGTGCCAGCATGGGAGGGGATGGCTACACCTTC
CDR3aa: CASMGGDGYTF
abundance: few
d_gene: .
v_gene: TRBV14
j_gene: TRBJ1-2

CDR3nt: TGTGCCAGCGTGTGGGCACAGGGGGCGACGCCTGAAGCTTTCTTT
CDR3aa: CASVWAQGATPEAFF
abundance: .
d_gene: TRBD1
v_gene: TRBV6-1
j_gene: TRBJ1-1

CDR3nt: TGTGCCAGCAGCCACCGGGACTATTTCAATGAGCAGTTCTTC
CDR3aa: CASSHRDYFNEQFF
abundance: .
d_gene: TRBD2
v_gene: TRBV14
j_gene: TRBJ2-1

CDR3nt: TGTGCCAGCAGCTCGCCAATACAGGGGTGGGGCTACACCTTC
CDR3aa: CASSSPIQGWGYTF
abundance: .
d_gene: TRBD1
v_gene: TRBV7-9
j_gene: TRBJ1-2

CDR3nt: TGTGCCAGCAGCTCCTCGACAGGGGGAAATGAGCAGTTCTTC
CDR3aa: CASSSSTGGNEQFF
abundance: few
d_gene: TRBD1
v_gene: TRBV7-6
j_gene: TRBJ2-1

CDR3nt: TGTGCCAGTAAGGGGACAGGGAATCTAAATGAGCAGTTCTTC
CDR3aa: CASKGTGNLNEQFF
abundance: .
d_gene: TRBD1
v_gene: TRBV19
j_gene: TRBJ2-1

CDR3nt: TGTGCCAGCAGTTTTCGGGGGGCTGGGGCCAACGTCCTGACTTTC
CDR3aa: CASSFRGAGANVLTF
abundance: .
d_gene: TRBD2
v_gene: TRBV27
j_gene: TRBJ2-6

CDR3nt: TGTGCCAGCAGTACTAGGGGGACAGGGCCCAATCAGCCCCAGCATTTT
CDR3aa: CASSTRGTGPNQPQHF
abundance: .
d_gene: TRBD1
v_gene: TRBV28
j_gene: TRBJ1-5

CDR3nt: TGTGCCTCCGCCGGGACTAGCGGGACCCTAGTGGATGAGCAGTTCTTC
CDR3aa: CASAGTSGTLVDEQFF
abundance: few
d_gene: TRBD2
v_gene: TRBV9
j_gene: TRBJ2-1

CDR3nt: TGTGCCAGCAGTTCCCCCCTGACAGGGGGAGACACCTTC
CDR3aa: CASSSPLTGGDTF
abundance: few
d_gene: TRBD1
v_gene: TRBV28
j_gene: TRBJ1-2

CDR3nt: TGTGCCAGCAGCTTAGGGTTTAGCGGAGACTACGAGCAGTACTTC
CDR3aa: CASSLGFSGDYEQYF
abundance: few
d_gene: .
v_gene: TRBV7-8
j_gene: TRBJ2-7

CDR3nt: TGTGCCACGGGCGATAGGGACAGGGCAGGAGAAAAACTGTTTTTT
CDR3aa: CATGDRDRAGEKLFF
abundance: .
d_gene: TRBD1
v_gene: TRBV10-3
j_gene: TRBJ1-4

CDR3nt: TGTGCCAGCAGCCGGACTAGCGGGAACCAAGAGACCCAGTACTTC
CDR3aa: CASSRTSGNQETQYF
abundance: few
d_gene: TRBD2
v_gene: TRBV9
j_gene: TRBJ2-5

CDR3nt: TGTGCCATCAGTGGAGGGGGCGGGAAGTTTTTT
CDR3aa: CAISGGGGKFF
abundance: few
d_gene: TRBD1
v_gene: TRBV10-3
j_gene: TRBJ1-4

CDR3nt: TGTGCCAGTACCGTTTTGGGGGGCACTGAAGCTTTCTTT
CDR3aa: CASTVLGGTEAFF
abundance: many
d_gene: .
v_gene: TRBV19
j_gene: TRBJ1-1

CDR3nt: TGTGCCAGCAGCAGATCGACCGGGACTCAAAACATTCAGTACTTC
CDR3aa: CASSRSTGTQNIQYF
abundance: few
d_gene: .
v_gene: TRBV6-5
j_gene: TRBJ2-4

CDR3nt: TGTGCCAGCAGCTTTGGGACAGGCGATTATAGCAATCAGCCCCAGCATTTT
CDR3aa: CASSFGTGDYSNQPQHF
abundance: .
d_gene: TRBD1
v_gene: TRBV7-6
j_gene: TRBJ1-5

CDR3nt: TGTGCCAGCAGCTTAGATGGCAGGGGGGCTGAAGCTTTCTTT
CDR3aa: CASSLDGRGAEAFF
abundance: few
d_gene: TRBD1
v_gene: TRBV13
j_gene: TRBJ1-1

CDR3nt: TGCGCCAGCGAAGCCAAGGCACAGTCCTCCTACGAGCAGTACTTC
CDR3aa: CASEAKAQSSYEQYF
abundance: few
d_gene: .
v_gene: TRBV4-1
j_gene: TRBJ2-7

CDR3nt: TGTGCCAGCAGTGAACCGGGACAGGGAAACTATGGCTACACCTTC
CDR3aa: CASSEPGQGNYGYTF
abundance: .
d_gene: TRBD1
v_gene: TRBV25-1
j_gene: TRBJ1-2